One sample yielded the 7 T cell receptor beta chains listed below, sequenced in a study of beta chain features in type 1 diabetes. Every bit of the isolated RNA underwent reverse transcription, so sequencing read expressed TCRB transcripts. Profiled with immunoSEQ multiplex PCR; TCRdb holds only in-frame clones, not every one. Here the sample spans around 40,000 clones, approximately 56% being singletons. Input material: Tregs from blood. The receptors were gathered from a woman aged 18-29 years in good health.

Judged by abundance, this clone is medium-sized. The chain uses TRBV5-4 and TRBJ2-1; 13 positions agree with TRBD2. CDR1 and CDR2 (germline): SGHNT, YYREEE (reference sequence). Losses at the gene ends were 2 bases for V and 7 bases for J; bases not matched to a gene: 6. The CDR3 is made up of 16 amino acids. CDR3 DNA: TGTGCCAGCAGCTTCCGGACTAGCGGGAGTGGGAATGAGCAGTTCTTC. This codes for CASSFRTSGSGNEQFF.

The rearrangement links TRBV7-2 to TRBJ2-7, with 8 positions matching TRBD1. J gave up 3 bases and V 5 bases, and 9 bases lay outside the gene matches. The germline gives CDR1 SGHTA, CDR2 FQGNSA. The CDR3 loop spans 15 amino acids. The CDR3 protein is CASSPRDRSIYEQYF. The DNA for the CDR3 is TGTGCCAGCAGCCCGCGGGACAGGTCTATCTACGAGCAGTACTTC.

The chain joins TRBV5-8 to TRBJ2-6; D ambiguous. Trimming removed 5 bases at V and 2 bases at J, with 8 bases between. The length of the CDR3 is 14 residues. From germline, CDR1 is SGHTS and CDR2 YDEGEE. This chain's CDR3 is CASRAAAGANVLTF. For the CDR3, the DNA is TGTGCCAGCAGGGCGGCGGCTGGGGCCAACGTCCTGACTTTC. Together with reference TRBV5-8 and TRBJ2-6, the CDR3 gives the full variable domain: EAGVTQSPTHLIKTRGQQATLRCSPISGHTSVYWYQQALGLGLQFLLWYDEGEERNRGNFPPRFSGRQFPNYSSELNVNALELEDSALYLCASRAAAGANVLTFGAGSRLTVL.

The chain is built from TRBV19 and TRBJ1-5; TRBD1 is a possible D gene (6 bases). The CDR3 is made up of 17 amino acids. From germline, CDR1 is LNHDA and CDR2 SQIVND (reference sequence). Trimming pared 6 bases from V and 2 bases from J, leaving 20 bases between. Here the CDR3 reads CASSSLVRGKGNQPQHF. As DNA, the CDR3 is TGTGCCAGTAGCTCCCTGGTAAGGGGGAAGGGCAATCAGCCCCAGCATTTT.

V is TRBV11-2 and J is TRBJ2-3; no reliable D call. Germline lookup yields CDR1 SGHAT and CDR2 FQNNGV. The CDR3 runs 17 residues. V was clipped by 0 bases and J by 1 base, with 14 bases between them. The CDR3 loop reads CASSLDAPRSRTDTQYF. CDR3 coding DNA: TGTGCCAGCAGCTTAGATGCTCCTCGGTCACGCACAGATACGCAGTATTTT.

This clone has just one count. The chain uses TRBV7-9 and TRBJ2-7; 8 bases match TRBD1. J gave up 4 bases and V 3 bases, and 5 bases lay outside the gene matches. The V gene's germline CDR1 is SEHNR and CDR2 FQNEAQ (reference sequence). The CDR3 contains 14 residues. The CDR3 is CASSFSQGAYEQYF. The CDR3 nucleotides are TGTGCCAGCAGCTTCAGCCAGGGGGCTTACGAGCAGTACTTC.

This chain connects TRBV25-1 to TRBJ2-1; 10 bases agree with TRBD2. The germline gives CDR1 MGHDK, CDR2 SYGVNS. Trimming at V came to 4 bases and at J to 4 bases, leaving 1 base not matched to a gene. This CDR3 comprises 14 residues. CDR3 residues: CASSGTSGYNEQFF. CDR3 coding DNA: TGTGCCAGCAGTGGGACTAGCGGTTACAATGAGCAGTTCTTC.